These T cell receptor beta chains were read from a single sample in a study of OX40 agonist ivuxolimab in advanced cancers. The protocol was immunoSEQ multiplex PCR, while the TCRdb copy is restricted to in-frame clones and leaves out a portion. This table has 65,000 to 100,000 clones, 80% to 90% appearing once. The source was CD4+ or CD8+ T cells sorted from blood, collected in a trial of the OX40 agonist ivuxolimab. These receptor sequences come from an adult with an advanced solid tumor such as melanoma, head and neck, liver or kidney cancer. Each CDR3 is given with its conserved first and last residue. A D gene is named only where the DNA matches it firmly. Expanded clones get a size class; other rows say once, few or many, or leave the size out.

TRBJ2-1 | TRBV12-1 | NA | NA | TGTGCCAGCAGCGTCGACTGGCCGTGGAATGAGCAGTTCTTC | CASSVDWPWNEQFF
TRBJ2-1 | TRBV30 | NA | NA | TGTGCCTGGTCCAAGGGACCCTACAATGAGCAGTTCTTC | CAWSKGPYNEQFF
TRBJ2-7 | TRBV7-2 | NA | NA | TGTGCCAGCAGCTTTTTTCGTAGTTCCTACGAGCAGTACTTC | CASSFFRSSYEQYF
TRBJ1-4 | TRBV6-1 | TRBD1 | NA | TGTGCCAGCAGGGGACAGGGAAACGAAAAACTGTTTTTT | CASRGQGNEKLFF
TRBJ2-6 | TRBV30 | TRBD1 | NA | TGTGCCTGGAGCGCAGGACAGGGGGCTTCTGGGGCCAACGTCCTGACTTTC | CAWSAGQGASGANVLTF
TRBJ2-3 | TRBV7-8 | NA | once | TGTGCCAGCAGCTTGCCCGTATTCGATACGCAGTATTTT | CASSLPVFDTQYF
TRBJ2-1 | TRBV11-3 | TRBD2 | NA | TGTGCCAGCAGCCCCGGGCGGGGGTCCTACAATGAGCAGTTCTTC | CASSPGRGSYNEQFF
TRBJ2-7 | TRBV28 | NA | NA | TGTGCCAGCAGTCTGGAGGTCGAGCAGTACTTC | CASSLEVEQYF
TRBJ2-7 | TRBV30 | TRBD1 | once | TGTGCCTGGAGTGTACAGGGGGCCGATTCAAAGTCCTTC | CAWSVQGADSKSF
TRBJ1-1 | TRBV28 | NA | NA | TGTGCCAGCACCTCCTATAAGGCTGAAGCTTTCTTT | CASTSYKAEAFF
TRBJ2-1 | TRBV5-1 | TRBD1 | NA | TGCGCCAGCAGCTTGGTAGACAGGGGAGGCAATGAGCAGTTCTTC | CASSLVDRGGNEQFF